These T cell receptor beta chains were read from a single sample in a study of T cell repertoires in ileal Crohn's disease. Sequencing used immunoSEQ multiplex PCR; TCRdb keeps in-frame clones, though not all of them. Here the sample spans about 16,000 clones, 65% to 80% being singletons. The specimen sequenced was ileal tissue. These receptors originate from an adult with Crohn's disease. Each CDR3 is given with its conserved first and last residue. Fields, in order: clone size, J gene, D gene, V gene, CDR3 protein, CDR3 DNA. D genes are given only for firm matches. Size tells how often a clone was seen (once, few, many) or the class of an expanded clone, and some rows leave it out.

- | TRBJ1-2 | - | TRBV6-5 | CASSALGYGYTF | TGTGCCAGCAGTGCCCTCGGGTATGGCTACACCTTC
- | TRBJ1-1 | TRBD1 | TRBV4-1 | CASSQVRGGGWAFF | TGCGCCAGCAGCCAAGTTCGAGGGGGCGGTTGGGCTTTCTTT
- | TRBJ2-3 | TRBD2 | TRBV10-3 | CAISEGLAGVADTQYF | TGTGCCATCAGTGAAGGACTAGCGGGAGTTGCAGATACGCAGTATTTT
- | TRBJ2-1 | TRBD1 | TRBV29-1 | CSVPGQGSYEQFF | TGCAGCGTACCGGGACAGGGTTCGTATGAGCAGTTCTTC
- | TRBJ2-3 | - | TRBV6-1 | CASSEAGGEPYTQYF | TGTGCCAGCAGTGAAGCAGGGGGGGAACCGTATACGCAGTATTTT
- | TRBJ1-1 | - | TRBV30 | CAWSVPRGGRTEAFF | TGTGCCTGGAGTGTACCCCGGGGAGGAAGGACTGAAGCTTTCTTT
- | TRBJ2-3 | - | TRBV19 | CASSLRGTDTQYF | TGTGCCAGTAGTCTGCGGGGTACAGATACGCAGTATTTT
- | TRBJ1-5 | TRBD1 | TRBV4-1 | CASSQEYRGLGNQPQHF | TGCGCCAGCAGCCAAGAGTACAGGGGGCTCGGCAATCAGCCCCAGCATTTT
once | TRBJ1-4 | TRBD1 | TRBV18 | CASSPRSGTANEKLFF | TGTGCCAGCTCACCACGCAGTGGGACAGCTAATGAAAAACTGTTTTTT
- | TRBJ2-1 | TRBD2 | TRBV4-2 | CASSQGGLAGAYEQFF | TGTGCCAGCAGCCAAGGAGGACTAGCGGGAGCTTACGAGCAGTTCTTC
few | TRBJ2-2 | TRBD1 | TRBV7-3 | CASSPGTGGGGELFF | TGTGCCAGCAGCCCAGGGACAGGGGGAGGCGGGGAGCTGTTTTTT
- | TRBJ1-1 | - | TRBV6-1 | CASRGSGEPGTFF | TGTGCCAGCAGGGGGTCGGGAGAACCCGGGACTTTCTTT
few | TRBJ2-3 | - | TRBV6-6 | CASSRRQGVFPDTQYF | TGTGCCAGCAGTCGTCGCCAGGGTGTTTTCCCAGATACGCAGTATTTT
few | TRBJ1-1 | - | TRBV19 | CASRGSQAGNTEAFF | TGTGCCAGTAGGGGCAGTCAGGCGGGGAACACTGAAGCTTTCTTT
- | TRBJ2-7 | - | TRBV12-1 | CASTDGGGSSGEQYF | TGTGCCAGCACCGACGGCGGGGGCTCTTCCGGCGAGCAGTACTTC